The source of this TCR beta chain is a study of blood T cell repertoires in COVID-19. This CDR3 comprises 15 residues. Germline V CDR1 and CDR2: SGHTA, FQGNSA. V lost 7 bases, J lost 0 bases, and 13 bases lay in between. Assay: immunoSEQ multiplex PCR; the TCRdb copy retains only in-frame clones and omits some. The sample includes about 61,000 clones, about 85% of them seen just once. This chain uses TRBV7-2 with TRBJ2-1; D gene uncertain. The source of this sequence is a man in his 70s with acute or convalescent COVID-19. Sequenced input: peripheral blood. As DNA, the CDR3 is TGTGCCAGCACCCCCGACTTTAGCTCCTACAATGAGCAGTTCTTC. Its translation: CASTPDFSSYNEQFF.